Shown below are 26 T cell receptor beta chains from a single sample sequenced in a study of monozygotic twins with inflammatory bowel disease. TCRdb reprocessed the 5' RACE reads, with one entry per CDR3 protein and no DNA. The sample holds about 300,000 distinct CDR3 sequences. Sequences were obtained from blood. Source of these receptors: a human donor with ulcerative colitis or Crohn's disease, or a healthy co-twin of an affected twin (not recorded which).

The V call is TRBV29-1, the J call TRBJ2-7. This CDR3 contains 12 residues. Germline lookup yields CDR1 SQVTM and CDR2 ANQGSEA. This CDR3 reads CSVLESYYEQYF.

The rearrangement joins TRBV7-8 to TRBJ1-1; lacking DNA, the TRBD1 call made by TCRdb goes unchecked. The CDR3 contains 13 residues. In germline, CDR1 is SGHVS, CDR2 FQNEAQ. The CDR3 here is CASSPTRVTEAFF.

The chain links TRBV9 to TRBJ1-2. The V gene's germline CDR1 is SGDLS and CDR2 YYNGEE. The CDR3 extends over 14 amino acids. The chain's CDR3 is CASSVAPKGRGYTF. Combining the CDR3 with reference TRBV9 and TRBJ1-2 gives the whole variable domain DSGVTQTPKHLITATGQRVTLRCSPRSGDLSVYWYQQSLDQGLQFLIQYYNGEERAKGNILERFSAQQFPDLHSELNLSSLELGDSALYFCASSVAPKGRGYTFGSGTRLTVV.

This chain links TRBV4-3 with TRBJ2-5. Per the germline V gene, CDR1 is LGHNA and CDR2 is YSLEER. CDR3 length equals 14 residues. The CDR3 loop reads CASSQEPTKETQYF.

The rearrangement joins TRBV4-3 to TRBJ2-4; TCRdb gives TRBD2 as the D gene, but with no DNA this cannot be confirmed. The CDR3 covers 19 residues. In germline, CDR1 is LGHNA, CDR2 YSLEER. The CDR3 sequence is CASSQDRVAGGIAKNIQYF.

The chain has TRBV18 and TRBJ2-1. The CDR3 runs 13 residues. Germline values: CDR1 KGHSH, CDR2 LQKENI. CDR3 residues: CASSPAGYNEQFF.

The V call is TRBV18, the J call TRBJ2-7; the TCRdb call, TRBD2, lacks DNA for checking. Germline V gene lookup returns CDR1 KGHSH and CDR2 LQKENI. The CDR3 consists of 14 residues. The CDR3 protein is CASSPKRGGYEQYF.

The genes are TRBV27 and TRBJ1-5; checking the TCRdb D call of TRBD1 is not possible without DNA. The CDR3 sequence is 15 residues long. Germline loops: CDR1 MNHEY, CDR2 SMNVEV (reference sequence). CDR3 loop: CASSSRTGNGQPQHF.

V usage is TRBV7-6 and J usage is TRBJ2-3; TCRdb proposes TRBD1, but this gene call is untestable without DNA. The CDR3 runs 15 residues. Germline CDR1 and CDR2: SGHVS and FNYEAQ. The CDR3 is CASSLQGRGTDTQYF.

The chain recombines TRBV12-3 or TRBV12-4 with TRBJ2-1; checking the TCRdb D call of TRBD1 is not possible without DNA. CDR3 length: 17 amino acids. This CDR3 reads CASSSASGGTSYNEQFF.

The V gene is TRBV10-3, the J gene TRBJ1-2; TCRdb's assignment of TRBD1 cannot be checked, as there is no DNA. This CDR3 has 15 amino acids. CDR1 is ENHRY, CDR2 SYGVKD, per germline. The CDR3 sequence: CAISESLTGGYGYTF.

This chain links TRBV7-2 with TRBJ2-1; there is no DNA to check the TCRdb D call of TRBD1. The germline V gene encodes CDR1 SGHTA and CDR2 FQGNSA. The CDR3 is 13 residues long. The CDR3 protein is CASSFPGQNEQFF.

This sequence joins TRBV27 and TRBJ2-1; without DNA, the TCRdb call of TRBD2 cannot be checked. Germline V gene lookup returns CDR1 MNHEY and CDR2 SMNVEV (reference sequence). This CDR3 is built from 15 residues. CDR3 sequence: CASRDLAGGGNEQFF.

This chain joins TRBV7-2 and TRBJ2-2. This CDR3 spans 15 amino acids. CDR1 SGHTA and CDR2 FQGNSA come from the germline V gene. The chain's CDR3 is CASSFSMTNTGELFF.

This sequence joins TRBV6-2 or TRBV6-3 and TRBJ2-7; absent DNA, TCRdb's TRBD1 call cannot be checked. The CDR3 runs 19 residues. In germline, CDR1 is MNHEY, CDR2 SVGEGT. CDR3 amino acids: CASSSSHFRTGIVSYEQYF.

The chain employs TRBV6-5 and TRBJ2-7; no DNA is available, so the TRBD1 call from TCRdb remains unchecked. The CDR3 contains 15 residues. Germline CDR1 is MNHEY and CDR2 is SVGAGI. This chain's CDR3 is CASSFLKRTGVEQYF.

V and J are TRBV12-3 or TRBV12-4 and TRBJ2-2. This CDR3 has 13 amino acids. Here the CDR3 reads CASSARFTGELFF.

The chain couples TRBV15 to TRBJ2-1; TCRdb's D call of TRBD1 is untestable without DNA. Germline CDR1 reads LNHNV; CDR2 reads YYDKDF (reference sequence). This CDR3 has 14 amino acids. The CDR3 region is CATGWTVAYNEQFF.

This chain links TRBV14 with TRBJ2-5; TCRdb's D gene call, TRBD1, goes unchecked for lack of DNA. The CDR3 spans 15 residues. Per germline, CDR1 SGHDN and CDR2 FVKESK. This CDR3 reads CASSQGYRERETQYF.

The gene calls are TRBV30 and TRBJ2-7; as DNA is missing, the TRBD2 call by TCRdb cannot be tested. The length of the CDR3 is 18 residues. From germline, CDR1 is GTSNPN and CDR2 SVGIG (reference sequence). CDR3 amino acids: CAWSVGLAGGKYQNEQYF.

The rearrangement links TRBV6-2 or TRBV6-3 to TRBJ1-5. Germline lookup yields CDR1 MNHEY and CDR2 SVGEGT. The CDR3 is made up of 12 amino acids. The CDR3 loop is CASGYSNQPQHF.

V gene TRBV5-1 combines with J gene TRBJ2-5; TCRdb's D call of TRBD1 is untestable without DNA. The CDR3 totals 14 residues. Germline CDR1 is SGHRS and CDR2 is YFSETQ. CDR3 in amino acids: CASSYRQGPETQYF.

The chain carries TRBV6-2 or TRBV6-3 and TRBJ1-3; TCRdb selects TRBD1, and the lack of DNA leaves this call unchecked. This CDR3 spans 13 amino acids. The germline gives CDR1 MNHEY, CDR2 SVGEGT. The CDR3 sequence is CASTTGGRNTIYF.

The chain couples TRBV12-3 or TRBV12-4 to TRBJ2-7; the D gene TCRdb calls, TRBD2, cannot be checked with no DNA. This CDR3 contains 13 residues. This CDR3 is CASKRAGIYEQYF.

The gene calls are TRBV6-6 and TRBJ1-4. The CDR3 extends over 12 amino acids. Germline values: CDR1 MNHNY, CDR2 SVGAGI (reference sequence). The CDR3 is CASARAYEKLFF.

The chain uses TRBV7-2 and TRBJ2-7; TCRdb's D gene call, TRBD2, goes unchecked for lack of DNA. The CDR3 extends over 12 amino acids. Germline loops: CDR1 SGHTA, CDR2 FQGNSA. CDR3 region: CASTSGVVEQYF.